This T cell receptor (beta chain) was found in a study of OX40 agonist ivuxolimab in advanced cancers. About the research overall: The mean age was about 57 years, ranging from about 23 to 79, with over 70% of participants male.

Germline-derived CDR1 and CDR2 are MNHEY and SVGAGI. The CDR3 spans 15 residues. The V gene end was trimmed by 0 bases and the J gene end by 3 bases; junction bases not matched to a gene: 4. This clone was detected only once. Profiling relied on immunoSEQ multiplex PCR, and the TCRdb table lists in-frame clones only, not all of them. The sample holds about 46,000 clones; about 89% are singletons and the top ten take 10% to 15%. The specimen comprised CD4+ or CD8+ T cells sorted from blood, sampled in a trial of the OX40 agonist ivuxolimab. This clonotype originated in an adult with an advanced solid tumor such as melanoma, head and neck, liver or kidney cancer. The rearrangement links TRBV6-5 to TRBJ2-7, with 8 bases identical to TRBD1. Here the CDR3 DNA reads TGTGCCAGCAGTTACTCCGGACAGGGTTACTACGAGCAGTACTTC. Translating it yields CASSYSGQGYYEQYF.